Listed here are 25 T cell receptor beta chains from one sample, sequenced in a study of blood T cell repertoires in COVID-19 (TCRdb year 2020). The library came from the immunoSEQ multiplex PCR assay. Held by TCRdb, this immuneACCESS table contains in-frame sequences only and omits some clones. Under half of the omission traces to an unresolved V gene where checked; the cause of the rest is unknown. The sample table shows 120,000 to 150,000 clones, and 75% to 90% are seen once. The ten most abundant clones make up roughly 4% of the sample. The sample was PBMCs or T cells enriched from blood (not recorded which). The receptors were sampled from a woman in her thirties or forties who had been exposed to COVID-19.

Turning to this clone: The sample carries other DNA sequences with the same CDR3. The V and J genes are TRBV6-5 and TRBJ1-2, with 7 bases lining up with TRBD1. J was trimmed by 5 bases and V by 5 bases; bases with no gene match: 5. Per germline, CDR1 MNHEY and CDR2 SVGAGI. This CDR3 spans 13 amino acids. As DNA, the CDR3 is TGTGCCAGCAGTCTGACAGGGAATTATGGCTACACCTTC. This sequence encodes CASSLTGNYGYTF.

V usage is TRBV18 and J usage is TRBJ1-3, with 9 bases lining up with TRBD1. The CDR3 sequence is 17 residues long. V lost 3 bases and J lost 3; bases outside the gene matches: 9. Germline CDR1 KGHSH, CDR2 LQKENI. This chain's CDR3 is CASSPKQGAFVGNTIYF. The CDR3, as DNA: TGTGCCAGCTCACCCAAACAGGGGGCGTTCGTTGGAAACACCATATATTTT.

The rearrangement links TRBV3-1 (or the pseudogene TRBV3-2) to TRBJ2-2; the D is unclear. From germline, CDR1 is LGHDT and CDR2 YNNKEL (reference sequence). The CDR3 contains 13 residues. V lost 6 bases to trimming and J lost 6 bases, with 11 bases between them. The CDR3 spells CASREFGSGELFF. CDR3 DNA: TGTGCCAGCAGGGAGTTTGGTTCCGGGGAGCTGTTTTTT.

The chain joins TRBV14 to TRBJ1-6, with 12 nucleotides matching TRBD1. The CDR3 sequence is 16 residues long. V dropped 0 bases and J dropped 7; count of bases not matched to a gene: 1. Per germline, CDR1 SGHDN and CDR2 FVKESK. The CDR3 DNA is TGTGCCAGCAGCCAAGATGGGACAGGGGGCAATTCACCCCTCCACTTT. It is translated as CASSQDGTGGNSPLHF. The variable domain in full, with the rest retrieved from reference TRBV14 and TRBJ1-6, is EAGVTQFPSHSVIEKGQTVTLRCDPISGHDNLYWYRRVMGKEIKFLLHFVKESKQDESGMPNNRFLAERTGGTYSTLKVQPAELEDSGVYFCASSQDGTGGNSPLHFGNGTRLTVT.

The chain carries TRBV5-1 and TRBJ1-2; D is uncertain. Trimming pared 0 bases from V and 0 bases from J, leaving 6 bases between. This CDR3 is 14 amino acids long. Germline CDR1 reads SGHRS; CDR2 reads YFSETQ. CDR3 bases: TGCGCCAGCAGCTTGGGGGCTTCTAACTATGGCTACACCTTC. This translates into CASSLGASNYGYTF.

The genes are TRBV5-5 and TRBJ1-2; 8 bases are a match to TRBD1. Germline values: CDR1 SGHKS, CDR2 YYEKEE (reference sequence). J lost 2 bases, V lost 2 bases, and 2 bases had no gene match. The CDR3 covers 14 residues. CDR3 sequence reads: CASSLRTGNYGYTF. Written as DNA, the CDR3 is TGTGCCAGCAGCTTACGGACAGGGAACTATGGCTACACCTTC.

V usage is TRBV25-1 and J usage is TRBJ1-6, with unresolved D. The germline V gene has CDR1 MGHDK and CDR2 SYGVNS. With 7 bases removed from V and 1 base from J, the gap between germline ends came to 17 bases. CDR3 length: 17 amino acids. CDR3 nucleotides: TGTGCCAGCACCGATTCTCACATAGCATCCTATAATTCACCCCTCCACTTT. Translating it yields CASTDSHIASYNSPLHF.

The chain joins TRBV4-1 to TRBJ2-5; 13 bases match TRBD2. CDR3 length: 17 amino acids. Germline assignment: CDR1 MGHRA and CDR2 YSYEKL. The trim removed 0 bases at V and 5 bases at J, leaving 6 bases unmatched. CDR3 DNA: TGCGCCAGCAGCCAAGAACTAGCGGGGGGGCGGGCTGAGACCCAGTACTTC. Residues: CASSQELAGGRAETQYF.

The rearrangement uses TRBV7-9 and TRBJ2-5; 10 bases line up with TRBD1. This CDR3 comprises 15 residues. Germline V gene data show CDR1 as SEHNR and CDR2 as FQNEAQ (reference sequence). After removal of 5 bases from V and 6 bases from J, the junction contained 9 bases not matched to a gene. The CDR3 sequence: CASSPQTGGAKTQYF. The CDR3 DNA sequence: TGTGCCAGCAGCCCTCAGACAGGGGGCGCGAAGACCCAGTACTTC.

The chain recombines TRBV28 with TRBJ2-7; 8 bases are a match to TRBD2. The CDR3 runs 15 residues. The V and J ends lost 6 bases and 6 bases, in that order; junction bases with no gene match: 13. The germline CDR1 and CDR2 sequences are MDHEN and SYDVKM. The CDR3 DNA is TGTGCCAGCAGGCCGTCCGGGGGGGCTGGTCTCGAGCAGTACTTC. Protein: CASRPSGGAGLEQYF.

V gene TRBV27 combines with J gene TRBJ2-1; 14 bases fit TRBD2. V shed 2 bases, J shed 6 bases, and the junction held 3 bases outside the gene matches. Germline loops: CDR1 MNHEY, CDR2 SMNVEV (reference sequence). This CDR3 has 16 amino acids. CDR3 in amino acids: CASSLGTSGGLNEQFF. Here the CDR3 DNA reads TGTGCCAGCAGTTTAGGGACTAGCGGGGGTCTCAATGAGCAGTTCTTC.

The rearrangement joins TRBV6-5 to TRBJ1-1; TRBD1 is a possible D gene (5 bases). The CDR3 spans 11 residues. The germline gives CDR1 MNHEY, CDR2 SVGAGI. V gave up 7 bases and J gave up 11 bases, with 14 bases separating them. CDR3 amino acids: CASTGGKGAFF. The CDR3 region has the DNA TGTGCCAGCACCGGGGGAAAGGGGGCTTTCTTT.

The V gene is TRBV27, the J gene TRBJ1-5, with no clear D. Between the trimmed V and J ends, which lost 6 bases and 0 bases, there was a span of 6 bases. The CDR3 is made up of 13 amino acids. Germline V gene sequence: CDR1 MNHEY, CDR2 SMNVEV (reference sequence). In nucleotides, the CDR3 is TGTGCCAGCAGAGACAATAGCAATCAGCCCCAGCATTTT. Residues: CASRDNSNQPQHF.

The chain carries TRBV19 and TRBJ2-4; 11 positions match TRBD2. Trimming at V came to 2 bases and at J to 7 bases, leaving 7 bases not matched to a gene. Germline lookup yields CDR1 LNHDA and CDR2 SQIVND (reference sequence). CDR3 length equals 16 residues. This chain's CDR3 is CASSIKLAGAWNIQYF. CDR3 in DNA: TGTGCCAGTAGTATAAAACTAGCGGGGGCCTGGAACATTCAGTACTTC.

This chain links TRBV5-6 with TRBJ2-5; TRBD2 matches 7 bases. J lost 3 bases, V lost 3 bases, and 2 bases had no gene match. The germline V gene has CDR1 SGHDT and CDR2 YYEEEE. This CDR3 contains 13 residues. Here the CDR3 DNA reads TGTGCCAGCAGCTACCTAGCGGAAGAGACCCAGTACTTC. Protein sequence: CASSYLAEETQYF.

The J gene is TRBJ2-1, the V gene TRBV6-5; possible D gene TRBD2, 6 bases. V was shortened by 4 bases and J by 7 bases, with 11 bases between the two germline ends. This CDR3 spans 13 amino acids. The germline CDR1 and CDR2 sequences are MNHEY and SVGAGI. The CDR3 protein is CASSSTLANEQFF. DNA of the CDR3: TGTGCCAGCAGTTCTACGCTAGCGAATGAGCAGTTCTTC.

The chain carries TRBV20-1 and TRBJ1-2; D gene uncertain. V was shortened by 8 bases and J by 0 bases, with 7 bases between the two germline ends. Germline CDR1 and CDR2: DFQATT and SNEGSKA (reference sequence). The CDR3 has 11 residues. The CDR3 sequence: CSTDTNYGYTF. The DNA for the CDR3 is TGCAGTACAGACACTAACTATGGCTACACCTTC.

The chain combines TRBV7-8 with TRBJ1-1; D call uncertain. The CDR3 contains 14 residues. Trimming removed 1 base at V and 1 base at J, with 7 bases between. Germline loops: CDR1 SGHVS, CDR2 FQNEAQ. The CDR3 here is CASSLVESNTEAFF. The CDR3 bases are TGTGCCAGCAGCTTAGTTGAGTCGAACACTGAAGCTTTCTTT.

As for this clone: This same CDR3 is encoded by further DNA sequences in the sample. The CDR3 bases are TGTGCCAGTAGTATAGCAGGGACAGAAGGAAACACCATATATTTT. Protein product: CASSIAGTEGNTIYF. V and J are TRBV19 and TRBJ1-3; 7 nucleotides align to TRBD1. CDR3 length: 15 amino acids. Germline CDR1 LNHDA, CDR2 SQIVND (reference sequence). V lost 1 base, J lost 4 bases, and 4 bases stayed unmatched.

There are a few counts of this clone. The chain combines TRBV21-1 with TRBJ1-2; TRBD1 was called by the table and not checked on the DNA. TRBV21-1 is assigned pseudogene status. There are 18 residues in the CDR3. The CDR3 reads CASRIVKDRGNANYGYTF. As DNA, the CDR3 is TGTGCCAGCAGGATCGTCAAAGACAGGGGGAATGCCAACTATGGCTACACCTTC.

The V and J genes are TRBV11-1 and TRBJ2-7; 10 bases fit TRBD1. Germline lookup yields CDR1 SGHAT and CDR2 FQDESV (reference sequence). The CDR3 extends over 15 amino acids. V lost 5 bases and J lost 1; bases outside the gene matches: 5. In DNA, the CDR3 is TGTGCCAGCAGCCCGAAGGACAGGGGGTCCTACGAGCAGTACTTC. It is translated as CASSPKDRGSYEQYF.

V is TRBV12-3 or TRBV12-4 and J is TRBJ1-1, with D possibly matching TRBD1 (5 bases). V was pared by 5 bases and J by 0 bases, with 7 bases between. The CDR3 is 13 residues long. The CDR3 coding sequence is TGTGCCAGCAGTCAAGGGGTGAACACTGAAGCTTTCTTT. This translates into CASSQGVNTEAFF.

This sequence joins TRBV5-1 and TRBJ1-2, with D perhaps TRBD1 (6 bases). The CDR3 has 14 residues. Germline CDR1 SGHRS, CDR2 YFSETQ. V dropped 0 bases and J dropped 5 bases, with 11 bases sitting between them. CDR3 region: CASSLVQGRYGYTF. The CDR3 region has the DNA TGCGCCAGCAGCTTGGTTCAGGGGAGATATGGCTACACCTTC. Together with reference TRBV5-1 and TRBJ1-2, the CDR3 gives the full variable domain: KAGVTQTPRYLIKTRGQQVTLSCSPISGHRSVSWYQQTPGQGLQFLFEYFSETQRNKGNFPGRFSGRQFSNSRSEMNVSTLELGDSALYLCASSLVQGRYGYTFGSGTRLTVV.

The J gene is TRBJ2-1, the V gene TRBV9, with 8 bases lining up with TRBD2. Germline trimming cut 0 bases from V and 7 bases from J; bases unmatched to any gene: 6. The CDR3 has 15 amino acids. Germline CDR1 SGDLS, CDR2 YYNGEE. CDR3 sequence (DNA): TGTGCCAGCAGCGTAGGTAGCGGGAATGTTAATGAGCAGTTCTTC. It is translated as CASSVGSGNVNEQFF.

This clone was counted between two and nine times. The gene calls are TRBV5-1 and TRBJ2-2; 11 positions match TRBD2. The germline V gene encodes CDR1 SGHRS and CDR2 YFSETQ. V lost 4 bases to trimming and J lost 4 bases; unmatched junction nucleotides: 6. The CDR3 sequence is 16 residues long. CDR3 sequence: CASSHLAGGGTGELFF. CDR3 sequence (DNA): TGCGCCAGCAGCCATCTAGCGGGAGGCGGCACCGGGGAGCTGTTTTTT.